What follows is one TCR beta chain and its context. This specimen comes from a study of blood T cell repertoires in COVID-19. Study-wide context: Both acute and convalescent COVID-19 samples were obtained from the United States, Italy and Spain. In each case, the material was cDNA or gDNA derived from T cells, B-cell-depleted T cells, or PBMCs.

Germline lookup yields CDR1 SGHRS and CDR2 YFSETQ. The J segment lost 2 bases and the V segment lost 5 bases, leaving 13 bases of the junction unmatched. There are 18 residues in the CDR3. Original processing notes: How many nucleated cells were present was estimated from reference gene primer amplification. Only in-frame clones appear in the TCRdb table, and some are missing; sequencing was by immunoSEQ multiplex PCR. The D gene and trimming were derived from the DNA, and the V and J assignments and clone size from that table. The data hold about 150,000 clones, with roughly 85% observed a single time.

The sequencing input was peripheral blood. The receptor's source is a man between 65 and 85 years old with acute or convalescent COVID-19. The chain has TRBV5-1 and TRBJ2-7; 13 bases are shared with TRBD2. Here the CDR3 DNA reads TGCGCCAGCAGTCCTCGGACTAGCGGGAGTAACGTCCCCTACGAGCAGTACTTC. Encoded protein: CASSPRTSGSNVPYEQYF.